These T cell receptor beta chains were read from a single sample in a study of blood T cells in healthy people across ages. Via MiXCR, TCRdb re-called the 5' RACE reads, giving one row per CDR3 protein. The sample lists about 1.4 million distinct CDR3 sequences, approximately 59% occurring once. Source material: blood. These receptors all stem from a man aged 18 to 35 in good health. Each CDR3 is given with its conserved first and last residue. D genes are given only for firm matches. The size of a clone is reported for some rows only, either as once, few or many, or as a class for expanded clones.

J | size | D | V | CDR3 | DNA
TRBJ2-7 | . | TRBD1 | TRBV20-1 | CSARDSNNEQYF | TGCAGTGCGAGGGACAGTAACAATGAGCAGTACTTC
TRBJ1-2 | . | . | TRBV10-3 | CASTGTREDYGYTF | TGTGCCTCCACGGGAACAAGGGAGGACTATGGCTACACCTTC
TRBJ2-3 | . | TRBD2 | TRBV10-3 | CAISDRASGLTDTQYF | TGTGCCATCAGTGATAGGGCTAGCGGACTCACAGATACGCAGTATTTT
TRBJ1-2 | few | . | TRBV12-3/TRBV12-4 | CASSFSVGYTF | TGTGCCAGCAGTTTTAGTGTAGGCTACACCTTC
TRBJ2-3 | . | . | TRBV20-1 | CSAASYSTDTQYF | TGCAGTGCCGCGTCATACAGCACAGATACGCAGTATTTT
TRBJ2-1 | . | . | TRBV6-5 | CASSYQRDSEQFF | TGTGCCAGCAGTTACCAAAGGGATAGTGAGCAGTTCTTC
TRBJ2-1 | . | . | TRBV4-3 | CASSPDVGRPDNEQFF | TGCGCCAGCAGCCCCGATGTTGGGCGGCCTGACAATGAGCAGTTCTTC
TRBJ2-5 | . | TRBD1 | TRBV25-1 | CASSASGTAIQETQYF | TGTGCCAGCAGTGCCTCTGGGACAGCCATACAAGAGACCCAGTACTTC
TRBJ1-2 | . | TRBD1 | TRBV27 | CASSLSPTGYSGYTF | TGTGCCAGCAGTTTATCACCGACAGGGTACAGCGGCTACACCTTC
TRBJ1-1 | . | . | TRBV6-2/TRBV6-3 | CASSWSVGGTKKLNTEAFF | TGTGCCAGCAGTTGGTCGGTTGGTGGGACGAAAAAATTGAACACTGAAGCTTTCTTT
TRBJ2-5 | . | TRBD2 | TRBV4-1 | CASSQVGTRTETQYF | TGCGCCAGCAGCCAAGTTGGGACTAGGACAGAGACCCAGTACTTC
TRBJ1-6 | . | . | TRBV28 | CASSLPHSPLHF | TGTGCCAGCAGTTTACCTCATTCACCCCTCCACTTT
TRBJ1-2 | few | . | TRBV6-6 | CASTRVGNYGYTF | TGTGCCAGCACGCGAGTAGGAAACTATGGCTACACCTTC
TRBJ2-7 | few | . | TRBV20-1 | CSARARGLYEQYF | TGCAGTGCTCGGGCTCGGGGTCTTTACGAGCAGTACTTC
TRBJ2-1 | few | . | TRBV20-1 | CSARDPRGYNEQFF | TGCAGTGCTAGAGATCCGCGCGGGTACAATGAGCAGTTCTTC
TRBJ2-7 | . | . | TRBV24-1 | CATSDFKAGVVHEQYF | TGTGCCACCAGTGATTTCAAGGCAGGGGTTGTCCATGAGCAGTACTTC
TRBJ2-7 | . | . | TRBV28 | CASRSSENRARYF | TGTGCCAGCCGTTCCTCGGAAAATAGGGCAAGGTACTTC
TRBJ2-1 | . | . | TRBV29-1 | CSATGQSSYNEQFF | TGCAGCGCTACCGGACAGAGCTCCTACAATGAGCAGTTCTTC
TRBJ2-7 | . | TRBD1 | TRBV7-8 | CASSPDRGWGEQYF | TGTGCCAGCAGCCCAGACAGGGGATGGGGCGAGCAGTACTTC
TRBJ2-7 | . | TRBD2 | TRBV6-1 | CASGRGTSGRAYEQYF | TGTGCCAGCGGACGTGGGACTAGCGGGAGGGCCTACGAGCAGTACTTC
TRBJ2-5 | . | TRBD2 | TRBV6-1 | CASSAYGRAQETQYF | TGTGCCAGCAGTGCTTACGGGAGGGCCCAAGAGACCCAGTACTTC
TRBJ2-5 | . | . | TRBV11-2 | CASSPWLSVDQRWQYF | TGTGCCAGCAGCCCATGGCTTTCTGTGGATCAGAGGTGGCAGTACTTC
TRBJ2-7 | few | . | TRBV6-7 | CARGDGGSYEQYF | TGTGCCAGAGGGGACGGAGGGTCCTACGAGCAGTACTTC
TRBJ2-7 | . | . | TRBV7-9 | CASSSGQSTYEQYF | TGTGCCAGCAGCTCAGGACAGTCTACCTACGAGCAGTACTTC
TRBJ2-1 | . | TRBD2 | TRBV20-1 | CSAITLAGGEHYSYNEQFF | TGCAGTGCCATAACCTTAGCGGGGGGCGAACATTACTCCTACAATGAGCAGTTCTTC
TRBJ1-2 | . | . | TRBV4-3 | CASSQDSGNGYTF | TGCGCCAGCAGCCAAGATTCGGGAAATGGCTACACCTTC